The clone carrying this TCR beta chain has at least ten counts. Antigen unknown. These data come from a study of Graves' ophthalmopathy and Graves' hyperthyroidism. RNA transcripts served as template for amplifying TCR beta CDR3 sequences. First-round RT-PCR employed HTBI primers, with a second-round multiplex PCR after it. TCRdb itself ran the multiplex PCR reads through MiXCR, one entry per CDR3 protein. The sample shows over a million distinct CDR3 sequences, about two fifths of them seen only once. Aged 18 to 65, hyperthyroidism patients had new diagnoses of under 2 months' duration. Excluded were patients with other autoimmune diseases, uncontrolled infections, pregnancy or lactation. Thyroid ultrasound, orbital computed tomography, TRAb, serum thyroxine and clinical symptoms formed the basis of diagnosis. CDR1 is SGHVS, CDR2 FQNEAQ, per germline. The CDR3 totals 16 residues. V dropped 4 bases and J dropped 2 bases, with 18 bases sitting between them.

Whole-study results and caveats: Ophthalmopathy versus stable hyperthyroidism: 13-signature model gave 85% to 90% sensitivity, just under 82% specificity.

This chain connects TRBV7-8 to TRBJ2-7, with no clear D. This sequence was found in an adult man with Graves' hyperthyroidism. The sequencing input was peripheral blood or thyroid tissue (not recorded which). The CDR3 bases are TGTGCCAGCAGCTCCCCTGAGACAATCCCAGCCTACGAGCAGTACTTC. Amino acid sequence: CASSSPETIPAYEQYF. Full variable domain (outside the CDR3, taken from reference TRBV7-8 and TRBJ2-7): GAGVSQSPRYKVAKRGQDVALRCDPISGHVSLFWYQQALGQGPEFLTYFQNEAQLDKSGLPSDRFFAERPEGSVSTLKIQRTQQEDSAVYLCASSSPETIPAYEQYFGPGTRLTVT.